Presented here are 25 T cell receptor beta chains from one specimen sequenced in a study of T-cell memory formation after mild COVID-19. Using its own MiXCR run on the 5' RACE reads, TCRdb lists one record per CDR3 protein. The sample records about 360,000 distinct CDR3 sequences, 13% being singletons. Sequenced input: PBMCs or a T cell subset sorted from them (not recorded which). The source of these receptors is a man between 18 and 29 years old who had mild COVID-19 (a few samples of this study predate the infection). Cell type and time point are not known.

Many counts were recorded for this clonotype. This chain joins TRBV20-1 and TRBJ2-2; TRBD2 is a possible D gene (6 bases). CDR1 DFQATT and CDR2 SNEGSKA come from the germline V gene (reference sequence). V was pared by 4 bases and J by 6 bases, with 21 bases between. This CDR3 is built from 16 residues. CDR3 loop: CSAKSRDSNVPGELFF. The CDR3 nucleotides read TGCAGTGCTAAGAGCCGGGACTCCAACGTTCCCGGGGAGCTGTTTTTT.

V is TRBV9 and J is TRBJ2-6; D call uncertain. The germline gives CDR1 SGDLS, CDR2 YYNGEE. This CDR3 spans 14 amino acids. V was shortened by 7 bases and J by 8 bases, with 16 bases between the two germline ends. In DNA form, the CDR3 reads TGTGCCAGCGGAAAAGACGGAGCGCCCAACGTCCTGACTTTC. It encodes CASGKDGAPNVLTF.

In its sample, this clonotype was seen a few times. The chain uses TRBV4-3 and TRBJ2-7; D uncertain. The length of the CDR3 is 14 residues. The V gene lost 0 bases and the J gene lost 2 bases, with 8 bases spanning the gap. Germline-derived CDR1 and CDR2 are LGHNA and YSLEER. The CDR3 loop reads CASSQEPRTYEQYF. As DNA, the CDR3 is TGCGCCAGCAGCCAAGAACCCAGGACCTACGAGCAGTACTTC.

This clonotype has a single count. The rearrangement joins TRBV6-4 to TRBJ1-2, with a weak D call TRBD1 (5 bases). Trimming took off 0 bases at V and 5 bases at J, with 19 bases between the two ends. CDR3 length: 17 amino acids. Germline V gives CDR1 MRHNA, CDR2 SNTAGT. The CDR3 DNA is TGTGCCAGCAGTGACTCGAGTCTAAGGGGAAGTCTGTATGGCTACACCTTC. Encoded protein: CASSDSSLRGSLYGYTF.

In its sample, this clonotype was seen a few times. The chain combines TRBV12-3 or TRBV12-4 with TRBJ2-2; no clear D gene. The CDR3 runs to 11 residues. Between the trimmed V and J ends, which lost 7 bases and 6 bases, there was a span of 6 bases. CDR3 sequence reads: CASTGAGELFF. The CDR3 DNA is TGTGCCAGCACTGGGGCCGGGGAGCTGTTTTTT.

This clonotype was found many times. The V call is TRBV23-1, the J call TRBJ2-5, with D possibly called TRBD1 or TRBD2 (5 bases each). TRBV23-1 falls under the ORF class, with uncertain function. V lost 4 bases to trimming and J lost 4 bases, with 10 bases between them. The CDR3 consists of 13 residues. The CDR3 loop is CASSPGRGETQYF. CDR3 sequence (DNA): TGCGCCAGCAGTCCGGGACGCGGAGAGACCCAGTACTTC.

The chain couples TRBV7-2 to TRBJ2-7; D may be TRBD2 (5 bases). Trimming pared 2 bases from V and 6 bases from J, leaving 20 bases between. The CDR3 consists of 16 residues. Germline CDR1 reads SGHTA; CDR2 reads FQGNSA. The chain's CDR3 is CASSLLGVGGGGEQYF. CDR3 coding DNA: TGTGCCAGCAGCTTACTAGGAGTGGGCGGCGGAGGCGAGCAGTACTTC.

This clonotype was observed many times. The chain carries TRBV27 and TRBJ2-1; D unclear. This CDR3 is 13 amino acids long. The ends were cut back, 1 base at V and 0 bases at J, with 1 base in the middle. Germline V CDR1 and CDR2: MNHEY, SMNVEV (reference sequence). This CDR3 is CASSLFSYNEQFF. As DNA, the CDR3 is TGTGCCAGCAGTTTATTCTCCTACAATGAGCAGTTCTTC.

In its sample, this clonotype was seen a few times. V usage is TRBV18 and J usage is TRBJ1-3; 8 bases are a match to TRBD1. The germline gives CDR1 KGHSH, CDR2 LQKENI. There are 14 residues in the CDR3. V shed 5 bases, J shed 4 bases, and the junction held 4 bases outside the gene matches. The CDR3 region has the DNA TGTGCCAGCTCAGAAGGGACAGGCGGAAACACCATATATTTT. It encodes CASSEGTGGNTIYF.

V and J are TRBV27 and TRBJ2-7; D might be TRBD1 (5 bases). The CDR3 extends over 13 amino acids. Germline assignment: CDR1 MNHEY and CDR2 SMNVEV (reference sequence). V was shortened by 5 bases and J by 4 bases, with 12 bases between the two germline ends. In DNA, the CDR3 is TGTGCCAGCAGTCCCCGGGCAGGGTACGAGCAGTACGTC. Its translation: CASSPRAGYEQYV.

CDR3 nucleotide sequence: TGTGCCAGCAGCTCAACGGACAGGGTGATCTCCGGGGAGCTGTTTTTT. Translating it yields CASSSTDRVISGELFF. This chain links TRBV7-9 with TRBJ2-2; 8 positions match TRBD1. The CDR3 has 16 amino acids. The V gene end was trimmed by 4 bases and the J gene end by 6 bases; junction bases not matched to a gene: 10. Germline values: CDR1 SEHNR, CDR2 FQNEAQ (reference sequence).

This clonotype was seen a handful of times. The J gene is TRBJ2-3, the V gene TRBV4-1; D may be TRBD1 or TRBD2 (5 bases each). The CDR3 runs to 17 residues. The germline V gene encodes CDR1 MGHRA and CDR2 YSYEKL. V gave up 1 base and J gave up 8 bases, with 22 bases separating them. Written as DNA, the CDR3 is TGCGCCAGCAGCCAAGTCCTAGGGGTAACTAGTGGAGGTACGCAGTATTTT. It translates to CASSQVLGVTSGGTQYF.

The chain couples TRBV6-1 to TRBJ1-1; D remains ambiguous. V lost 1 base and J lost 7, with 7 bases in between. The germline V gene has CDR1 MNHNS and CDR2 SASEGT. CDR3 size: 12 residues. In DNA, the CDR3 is TGTGCCAGCAGTGAAGATGAGATTGAAGCTTTCTTT. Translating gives CASSEDEIEAFF.

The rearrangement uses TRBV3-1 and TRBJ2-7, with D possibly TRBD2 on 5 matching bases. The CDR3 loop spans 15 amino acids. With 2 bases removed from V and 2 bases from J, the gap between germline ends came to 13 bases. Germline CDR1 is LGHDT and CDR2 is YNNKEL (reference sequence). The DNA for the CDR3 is TGTGCCAGCAGCCAAAGAGGCGTGGAGGCCTACGAGCAGTACTTC. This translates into CASSQRGVEAYEQYF.

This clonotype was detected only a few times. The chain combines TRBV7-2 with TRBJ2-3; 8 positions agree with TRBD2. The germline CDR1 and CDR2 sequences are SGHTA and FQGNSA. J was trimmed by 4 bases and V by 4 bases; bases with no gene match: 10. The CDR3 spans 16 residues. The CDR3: CASSSGRGGSPDTQYF. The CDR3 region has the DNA TGTGCCAGCAGCTCCGGTCGGGGGGGCTCCCCAGATACGCAGTATTTT.

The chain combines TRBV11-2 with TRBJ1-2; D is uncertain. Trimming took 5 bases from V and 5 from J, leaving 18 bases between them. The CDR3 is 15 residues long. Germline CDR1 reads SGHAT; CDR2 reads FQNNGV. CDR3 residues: CASSPISRGGYGYTF. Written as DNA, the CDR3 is TGTGCCAGCAGCCCAATTTCTCGAGGAGGGTATGGCTACACCTTC.

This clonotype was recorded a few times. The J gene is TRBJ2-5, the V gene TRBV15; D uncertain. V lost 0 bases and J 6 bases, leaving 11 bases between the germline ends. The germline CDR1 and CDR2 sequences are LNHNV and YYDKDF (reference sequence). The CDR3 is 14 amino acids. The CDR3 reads CATSRDYAGKTQYF. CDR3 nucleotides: TGTGCCACCAGCAGAGACTACGCTGGAAAGACCCAGTACTTC.

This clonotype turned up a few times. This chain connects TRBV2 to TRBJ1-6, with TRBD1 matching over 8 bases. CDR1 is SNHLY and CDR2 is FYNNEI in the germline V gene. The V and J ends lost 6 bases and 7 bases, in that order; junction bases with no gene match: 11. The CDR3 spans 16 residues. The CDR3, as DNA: TGTGCCAGCAGCGCTACCCGTGACAGGGGCAATTCACCCCTCCACTTT. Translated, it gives CASSATRDRGNSPLHF.

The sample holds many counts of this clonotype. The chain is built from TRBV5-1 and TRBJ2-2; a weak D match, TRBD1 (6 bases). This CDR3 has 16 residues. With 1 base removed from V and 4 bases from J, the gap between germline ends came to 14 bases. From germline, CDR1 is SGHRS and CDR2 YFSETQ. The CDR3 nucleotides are TGCGCCAGCAGCTTGCTCCAGGGGTCAATCACCGGGGAGCTGTTTTTT. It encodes CASSLLQGSITGELFF.

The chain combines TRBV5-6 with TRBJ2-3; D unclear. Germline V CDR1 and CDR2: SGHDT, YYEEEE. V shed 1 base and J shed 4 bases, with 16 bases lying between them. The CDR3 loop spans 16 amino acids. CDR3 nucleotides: TGTGCCAGCAGCTTGCCGGTTGGGGATGCAGCAGATACGCAGTATTTT. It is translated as CASSLPVGDAADTQYF.

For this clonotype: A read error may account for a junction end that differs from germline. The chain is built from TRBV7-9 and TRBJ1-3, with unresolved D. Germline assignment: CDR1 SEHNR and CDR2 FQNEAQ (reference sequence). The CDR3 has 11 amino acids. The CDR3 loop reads CASSLAAAQFF. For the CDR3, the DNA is TGTGCCAGCAGCTTAGCGGCGGCCCAGTTTTTT.

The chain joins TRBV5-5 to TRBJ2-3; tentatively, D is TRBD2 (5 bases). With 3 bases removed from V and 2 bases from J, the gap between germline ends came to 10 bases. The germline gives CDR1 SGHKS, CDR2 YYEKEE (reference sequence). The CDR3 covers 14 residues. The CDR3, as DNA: TGTGCCAGCAGCTCGGCGGGCATCACAGATACGCAGTATTTT. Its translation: CASSSAGITDTQYF.

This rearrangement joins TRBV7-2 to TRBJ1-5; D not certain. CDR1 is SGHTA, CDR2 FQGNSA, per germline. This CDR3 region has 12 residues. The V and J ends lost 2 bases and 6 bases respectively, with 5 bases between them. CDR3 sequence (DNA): TGTGCCAGCAGCTTATTCCCTCAGCCCCAGCATTTT. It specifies CASSLFPQPQHF.

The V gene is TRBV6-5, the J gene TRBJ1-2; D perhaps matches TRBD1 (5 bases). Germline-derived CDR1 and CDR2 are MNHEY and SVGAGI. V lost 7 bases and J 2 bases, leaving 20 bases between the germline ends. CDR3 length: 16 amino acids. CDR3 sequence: CASKRAGPGANYGYTF. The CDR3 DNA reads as TGTGCCAGCAAAAGGGCGGGACCGGGAGCAAACTATGGCTACACCTTC.

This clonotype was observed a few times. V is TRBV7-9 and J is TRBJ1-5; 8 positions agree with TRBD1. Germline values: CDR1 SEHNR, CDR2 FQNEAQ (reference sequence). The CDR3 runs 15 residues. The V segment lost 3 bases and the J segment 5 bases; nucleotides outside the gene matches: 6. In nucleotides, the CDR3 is TGTGCCAGCAGCTTCGAAGACAGGGGACATCAGCCCCAGCATTTT. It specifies CASSFEDRGHQPQHF.